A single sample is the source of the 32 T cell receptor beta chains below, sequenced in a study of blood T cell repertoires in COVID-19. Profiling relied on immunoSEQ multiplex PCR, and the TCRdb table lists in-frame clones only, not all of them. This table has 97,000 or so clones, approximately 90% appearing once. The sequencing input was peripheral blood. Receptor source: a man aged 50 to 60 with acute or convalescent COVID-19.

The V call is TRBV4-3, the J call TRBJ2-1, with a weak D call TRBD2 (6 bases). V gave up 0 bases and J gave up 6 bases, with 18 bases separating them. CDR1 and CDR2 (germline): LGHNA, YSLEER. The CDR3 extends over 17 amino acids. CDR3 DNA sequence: TGCGCCAGCAGCCAAGAGACCGGGACTTTTGCCTCCAATGAGCAGTTCTTC. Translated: CASSQETGTFASNEQFF.

The CDR3 is CASSDAGRTNYGYTF. CDR3 nucleotides: TGTGCCAGCAGTGACGCAGGGCGAACTAACTATGGCTACACCTTC. This rearrangement joins TRBV28 to TRBJ1-2, with a weak D call TRBD1 (5 bases). V lost 5 bases and J 0 bases, leaving 13 bases between the germline ends. Germline values: CDR1 MDHEN, CDR2 SYDVKM. The CDR3 has 15 amino acids.

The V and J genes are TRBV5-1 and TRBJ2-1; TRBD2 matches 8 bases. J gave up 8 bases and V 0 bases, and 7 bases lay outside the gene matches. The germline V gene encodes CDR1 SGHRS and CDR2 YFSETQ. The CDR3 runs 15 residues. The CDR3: CASSLGSGSFDEQFF. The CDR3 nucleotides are TGCGCCAGCAGCTTGGGAAGCGGGAGCTTCGATGAGCAGTTCTTC.

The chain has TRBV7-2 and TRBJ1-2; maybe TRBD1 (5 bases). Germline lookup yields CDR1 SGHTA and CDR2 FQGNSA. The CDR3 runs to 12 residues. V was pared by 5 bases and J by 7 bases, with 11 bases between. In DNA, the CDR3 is TGTGCCAGCAGCCTGGAGCAGGGTGGCTACACCTTC. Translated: CASSLEQGGYTF.

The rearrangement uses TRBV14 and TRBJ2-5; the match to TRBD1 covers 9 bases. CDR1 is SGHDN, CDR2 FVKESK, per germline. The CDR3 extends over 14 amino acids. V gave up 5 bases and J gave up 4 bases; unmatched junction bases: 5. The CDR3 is CASSLDRGRETQYF. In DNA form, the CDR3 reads TGTGCCAGCAGCTTAGACAGGGGGAGAGAGACCCAGTACTTC.

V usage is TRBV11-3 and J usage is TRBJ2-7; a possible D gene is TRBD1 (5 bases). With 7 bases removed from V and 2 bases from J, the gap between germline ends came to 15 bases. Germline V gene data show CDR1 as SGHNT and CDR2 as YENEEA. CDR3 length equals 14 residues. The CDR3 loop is CASTPEGAAYEQYF. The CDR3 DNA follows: TGTGCCAGCACCCCGGAAGGGGCTGCCTACGAGCAGTACTTC.

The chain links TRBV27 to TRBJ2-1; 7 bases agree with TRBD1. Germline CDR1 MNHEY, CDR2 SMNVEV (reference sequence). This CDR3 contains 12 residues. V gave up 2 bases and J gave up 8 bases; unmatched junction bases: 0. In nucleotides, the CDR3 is TGTGCCAGCAGTTTAAGGGGGCATGAGCAGTTCTTC. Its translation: CASSLRGHEQFF.

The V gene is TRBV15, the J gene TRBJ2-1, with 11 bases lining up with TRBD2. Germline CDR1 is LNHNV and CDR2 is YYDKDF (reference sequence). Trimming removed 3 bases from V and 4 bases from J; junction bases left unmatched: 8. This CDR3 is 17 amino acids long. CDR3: CATSSRFGTSGYNEQFF. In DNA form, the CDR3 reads TGTGCCACCAGCAGCCGTTTCGGGACTAGCGGATACAATGAGCAGTTCTTC.

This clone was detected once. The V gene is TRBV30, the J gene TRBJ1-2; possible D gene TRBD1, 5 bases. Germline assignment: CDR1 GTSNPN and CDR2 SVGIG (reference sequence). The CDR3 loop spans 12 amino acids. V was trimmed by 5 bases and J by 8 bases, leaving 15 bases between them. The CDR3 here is CAWQGARIGYTF. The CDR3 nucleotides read TGTGCCTGGCAGGGCGCGCGAATAGGCTACACCTTC.

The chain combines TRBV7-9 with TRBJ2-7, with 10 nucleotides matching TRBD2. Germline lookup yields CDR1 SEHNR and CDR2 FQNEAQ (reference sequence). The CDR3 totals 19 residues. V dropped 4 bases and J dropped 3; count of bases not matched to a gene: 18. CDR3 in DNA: TGTGCCAGCAGCTCAACACGGACTAGCGGTTGGATGAACTTCTACGAGCAGTACTTC. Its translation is CASSSTRTSGWMNFYEQYF.

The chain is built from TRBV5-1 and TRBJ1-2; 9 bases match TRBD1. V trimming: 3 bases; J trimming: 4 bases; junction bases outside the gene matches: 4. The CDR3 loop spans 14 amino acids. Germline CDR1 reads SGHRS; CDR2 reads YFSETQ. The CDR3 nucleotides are TGCGCCAGCAGCTCCAAGACAGGGGGCTATGGCTACACCTTC. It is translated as CASSSKTGGYGYTF.

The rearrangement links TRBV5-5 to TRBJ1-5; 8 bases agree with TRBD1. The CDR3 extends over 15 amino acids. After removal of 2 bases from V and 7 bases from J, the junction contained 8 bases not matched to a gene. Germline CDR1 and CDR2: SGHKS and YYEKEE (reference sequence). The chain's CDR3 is CASSLQGVRDQPQHF. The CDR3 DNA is TGTGCCAGCAGCTTACAGGGGGTCCGGGACCAGCCCCAGCATTTT.

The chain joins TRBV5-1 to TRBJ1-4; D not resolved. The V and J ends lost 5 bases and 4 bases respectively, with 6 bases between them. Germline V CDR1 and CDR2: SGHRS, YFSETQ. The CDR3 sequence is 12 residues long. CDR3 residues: CASSTGNEKLFF. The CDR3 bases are TGCGCCAGCAGTACGGGTAATGAAAAACTGTTTTTT.

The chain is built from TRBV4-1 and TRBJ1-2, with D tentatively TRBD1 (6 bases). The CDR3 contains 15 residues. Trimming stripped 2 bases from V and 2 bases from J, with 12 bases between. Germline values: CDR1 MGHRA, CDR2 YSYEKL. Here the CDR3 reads CASSQTLQGNYGYTF. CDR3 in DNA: TGCGCCAGCAGCCAAACTCTACAGGGAAACTATGGCTACACCTTC.

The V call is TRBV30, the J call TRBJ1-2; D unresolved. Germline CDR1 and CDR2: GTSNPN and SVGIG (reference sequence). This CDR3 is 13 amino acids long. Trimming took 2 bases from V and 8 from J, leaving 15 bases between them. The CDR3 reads CAWSLQSFRGYTF. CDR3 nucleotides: TGTGCCTGGAGTCTACAGTCTTTTCGGGGCTACACCTTC.

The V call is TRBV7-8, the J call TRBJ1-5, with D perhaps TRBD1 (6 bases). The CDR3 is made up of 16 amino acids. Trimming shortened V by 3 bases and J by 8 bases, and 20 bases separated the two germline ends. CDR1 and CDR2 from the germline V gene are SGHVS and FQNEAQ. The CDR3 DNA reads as TGTGCCAGCAGCTTCGATCTCGGACAGTTGGGTAAGCCCCAGCATTTT. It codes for CASSFDLGQLGKPQHF.

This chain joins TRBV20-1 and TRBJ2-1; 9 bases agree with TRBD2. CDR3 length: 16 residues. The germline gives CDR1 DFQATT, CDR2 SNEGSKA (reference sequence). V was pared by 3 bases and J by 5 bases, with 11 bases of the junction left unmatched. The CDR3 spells CSASWLFAGGDNEQFF. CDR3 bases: TGCAGTGCTAGTTGGTTGTTTGCGGGAGGGGACAATGAGCAGTTCTTC.

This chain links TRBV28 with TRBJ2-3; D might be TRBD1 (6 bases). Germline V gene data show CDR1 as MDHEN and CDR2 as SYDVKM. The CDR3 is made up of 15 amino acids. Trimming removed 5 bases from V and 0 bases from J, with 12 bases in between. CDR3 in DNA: TGTGCCAGCAGTAATTACAGGGACAGCACAGATACGCAGTATTTT. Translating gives CASSNYRDSTDTQYF.

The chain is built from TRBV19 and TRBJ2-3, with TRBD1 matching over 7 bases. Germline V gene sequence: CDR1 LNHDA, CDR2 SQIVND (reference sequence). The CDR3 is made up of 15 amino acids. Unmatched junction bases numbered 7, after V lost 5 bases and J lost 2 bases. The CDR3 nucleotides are TGTGCCAGTAGTCCTCCCGGGACAGTCACAGATACGCAGTATTTT. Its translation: CASSPPGTVTDTQYF.

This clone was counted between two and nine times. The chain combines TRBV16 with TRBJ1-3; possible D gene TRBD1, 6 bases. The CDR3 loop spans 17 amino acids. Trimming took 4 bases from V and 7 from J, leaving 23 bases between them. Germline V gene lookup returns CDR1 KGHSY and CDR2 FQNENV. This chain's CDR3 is CASSLAPPTGARNTIYF. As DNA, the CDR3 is TGTGCCAGCAGCCTCGCCCCCCCGACAGGAGCGCGGAACACCATATATTTT.

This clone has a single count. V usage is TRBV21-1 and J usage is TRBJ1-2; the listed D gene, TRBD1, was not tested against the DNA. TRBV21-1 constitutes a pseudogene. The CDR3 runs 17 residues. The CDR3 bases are TGTGCCAGCAGCAAAGAAGCCCCGGACAGATCTAACTATGGCTACACCTTC. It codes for CASSKEAPDRSNYGYTF.

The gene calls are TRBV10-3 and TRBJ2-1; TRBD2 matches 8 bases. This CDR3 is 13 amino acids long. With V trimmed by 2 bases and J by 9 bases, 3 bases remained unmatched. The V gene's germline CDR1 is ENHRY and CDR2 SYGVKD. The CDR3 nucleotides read TGTGCCATCAGTGAGGAGCGGGAGAGTGAGCAGTTCTTC. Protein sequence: CAISEERESEQFF.

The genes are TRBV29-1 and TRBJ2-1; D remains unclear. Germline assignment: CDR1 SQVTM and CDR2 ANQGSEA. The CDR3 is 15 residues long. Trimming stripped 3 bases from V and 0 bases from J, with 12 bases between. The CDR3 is CSVDVPTVSYNEQFF. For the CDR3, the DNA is TGCAGCGTTGATGTACCGACTGTCTCCTACAATGAGCAGTTCTTC.

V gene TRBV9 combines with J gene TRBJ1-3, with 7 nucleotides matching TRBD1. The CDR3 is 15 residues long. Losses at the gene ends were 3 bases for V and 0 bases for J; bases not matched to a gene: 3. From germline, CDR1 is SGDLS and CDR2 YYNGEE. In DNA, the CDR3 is TGTGCCAGCAGCGGCAGGGGGGACTCTGGAAACACCATATATTTT. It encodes CASSGRGDSGNTIYF. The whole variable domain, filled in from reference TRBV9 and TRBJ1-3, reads DSGVTQTPKHLITATGQRVTLRCSPRSGDLSVYWYQQSLDQGLQFLIQYYNGEERAKGNILERFSAQQFPDLHSELNLSSLELGDSALYFCASSGRGDSGNTIYFGEGSWLTVV.

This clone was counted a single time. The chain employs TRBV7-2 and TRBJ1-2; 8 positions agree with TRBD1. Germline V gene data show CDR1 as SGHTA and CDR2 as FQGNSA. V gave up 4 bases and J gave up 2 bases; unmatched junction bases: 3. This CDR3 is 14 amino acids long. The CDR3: CASSYDRGNYGYTF. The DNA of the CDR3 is TGTGCCAGCAGCTACGACAGGGGCAACTATGGCTACACCTTC.

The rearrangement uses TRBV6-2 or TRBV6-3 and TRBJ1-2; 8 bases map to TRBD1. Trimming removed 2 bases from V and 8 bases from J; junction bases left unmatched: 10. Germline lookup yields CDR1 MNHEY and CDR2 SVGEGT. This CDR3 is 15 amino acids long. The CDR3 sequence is CASSYPPGQGGGYTF. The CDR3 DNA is TGTGCCAGCAGTTACCCCCCCGGACAGGGTGGGGGCTACACCTTC.

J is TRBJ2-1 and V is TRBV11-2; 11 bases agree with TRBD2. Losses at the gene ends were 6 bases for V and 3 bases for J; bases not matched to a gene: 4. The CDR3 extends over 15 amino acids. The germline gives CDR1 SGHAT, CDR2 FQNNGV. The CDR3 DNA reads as TGTGCCAGCAGTCCCGGACTAGCGGGCTACAATGAGCAGTTCTTC. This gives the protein CASSPGLAGYNEQFF.

The CDR3 DNA follows: TGCGCCAGCAGTTACAGGACAGGGCCTATGAACACTGAAGCTTTCTTT. Encoded protein: CASSYRTGPMNTEAFF. The chain links TRBV4-3 to TRBJ1-1; 8 bases match TRBD1. From germline, CDR1 is LGHNA and CDR2 YSLEER. The CDR3 is made up of 16 amino acids. V gave up 6 bases and J gave up 0 bases; unmatched junction bases: 9.

The CDR3 here is CASSPTEGGTYEQYF. The CDR3 coding sequence is TGTGCCAGCAGCCCCACTGAGGGCGGCACGTACGAGCAGTACTTC. V gene TRBV27 combines with J gene TRBJ2-7, with a tentative D call TRBD2 (5 bases). The CDR3 is 15 residues long. V lost 6 bases to trimming and J lost 4 bases, with 19 bases between them. CDR1 is MNHEY and CDR2 is SMNVEV in the germline V gene (reference sequence).

This CDR3 is CASSLAGFRTDTQYF. The DNA for the CDR3 is TGTGCCAGCAGCTTAGCAGGCTTTCGCACAGATACGCAGTATTTT. V usage is TRBV5-5 and J usage is TRBJ2-3; D gene unclear. The V end was cut by 2 bases, the J end by 1 base, with 11 bases between. The CDR3 is 15 residues long. Looked up from germline, CDR1 is SGHKS and CDR2 is YYEKEE (reference sequence).

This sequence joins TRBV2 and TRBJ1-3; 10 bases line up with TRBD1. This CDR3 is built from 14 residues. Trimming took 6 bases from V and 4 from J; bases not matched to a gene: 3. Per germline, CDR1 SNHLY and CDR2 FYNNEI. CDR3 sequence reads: CASRSGQGGNTIYF. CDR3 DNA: TGTGCCAGCAGGTCGGGACAGGGGGGAAACACCATATATTTT.

CDR3 region: CASSALQGATYEQYF. CDR3 DNA sequence: TGTGCCAGCAGTGCCTTACAGGGGGCGACCTACGAGCAGTACTTC. The chain joins TRBV27 to TRBJ2-7, with TRBD1 matching 9 bases. Trimming at V came to 5 bases and at J to 2 bases, leaving 7 bases not matched to a gene. The CDR3 extends over 15 amino acids. The V gene's germline CDR1 is MNHEY and CDR2 SMNVEV (reference sequence).